The TCR beta chain described here comes from a study of spatial heterogeneity in lung cancer. Overall study: Raw sequencing reads included, on average, more than eight appearances of each unique TCR and UMI combination.

General study results and limits: The appearance of ubiquitous expanded tumor TCRs in blood was greater at resection than follow-up.

Germline values: CDR1 MDHEN, CDR2 SYDVKM. The CDR3 contains 14 residues. Regarding this clonotype: Antigen specificity is unknown. This may come from a read error, since a much larger clone is one base off.

TCRdb re-called the 5' RACE reads through MiXCR, storing one row per CDR3 protein. The sample contains about 45,000 distinct CDR3 sequences, roughly an eighth of which appear only once. Time point denoted: sample taken at primary tumor resection. The receptor's source is a male donor with early-stage non-small cell lung cancer. This material consisted of PBMCs, taken at surgery. The V and J genes are TRBV28 and TRBJ2-7; D may be TRBD2 (5 bases). This chain's CDR3 is CASSLMRDRYELYF. The CDR3 DNA reads TGTGCCAGCAGTTTGATGAGGGATAGGTACGAGCTGTACTTC.